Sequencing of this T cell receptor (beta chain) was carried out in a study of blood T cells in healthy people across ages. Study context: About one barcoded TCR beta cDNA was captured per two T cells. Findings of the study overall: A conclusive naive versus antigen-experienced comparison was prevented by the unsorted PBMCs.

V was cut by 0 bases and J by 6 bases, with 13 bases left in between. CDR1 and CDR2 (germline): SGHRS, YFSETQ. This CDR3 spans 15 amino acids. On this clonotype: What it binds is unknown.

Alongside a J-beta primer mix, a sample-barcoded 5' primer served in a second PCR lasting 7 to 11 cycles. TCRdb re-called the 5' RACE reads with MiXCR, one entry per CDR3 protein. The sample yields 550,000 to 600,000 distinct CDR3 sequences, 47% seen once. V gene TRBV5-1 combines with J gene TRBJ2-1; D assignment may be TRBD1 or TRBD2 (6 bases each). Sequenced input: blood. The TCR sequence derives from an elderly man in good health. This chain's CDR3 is CASSLDGGLPNEQFF. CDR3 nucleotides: TGCGCCAGCAGCTTGGACGGGGGCCTCCCCAATGAGCAGTTCTTC.